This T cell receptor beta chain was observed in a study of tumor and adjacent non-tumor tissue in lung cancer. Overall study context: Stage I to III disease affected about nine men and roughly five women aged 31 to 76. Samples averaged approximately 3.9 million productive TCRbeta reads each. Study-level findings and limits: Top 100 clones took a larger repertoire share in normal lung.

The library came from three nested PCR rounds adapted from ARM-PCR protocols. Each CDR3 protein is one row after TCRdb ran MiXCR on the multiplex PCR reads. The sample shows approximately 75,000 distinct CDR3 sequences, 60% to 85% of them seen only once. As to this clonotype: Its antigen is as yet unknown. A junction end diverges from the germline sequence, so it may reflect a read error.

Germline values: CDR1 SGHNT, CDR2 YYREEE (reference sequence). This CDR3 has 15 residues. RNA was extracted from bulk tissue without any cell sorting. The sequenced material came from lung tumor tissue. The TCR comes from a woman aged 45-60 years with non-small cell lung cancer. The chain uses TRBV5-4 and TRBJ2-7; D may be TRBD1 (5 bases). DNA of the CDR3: TGTGCCAGCAGCTTAGGCAGGGATAGCTCCTCCGAGCAGTACTTC. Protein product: CASSLGRDSSSEQYF.